The sequence of this TCR beta chain was determined in a study of CXCR3-negative and CXCR3-positive naive CD8 T cells. This CDR3 spans 14 amino acids. Germline CDR1 and CDR2: LNHNV and YYDKDF (reference sequence). With respect to this clonotype: Its matching antigen is unknown.

Study results and caveats: TRB CDR3s were more hydrophobic in CXCR3-positive than in CXCR3-negative naive cells. Diversity was high in both naive subsets and much lower in memory cells. Naive CXCR3-negative and CXCR3-positive cells had similar TRBV-TRBJ usage; memory differed.

Through 5' RACE with UMI labels, the TRB cDNA libraries were prepared. TCRdb reprocessed the 5' RACE reads, keeping one entry per CDR3 protein, no DNA. The sample has about 62,000 distinct CDR3 sequences. The genes are TRBV15 and TRBJ2-7; there is no DNA to check the TCRdb D call of TRBD1. This clonotype originated in a human donor in good health. Some clones in this sample may be carry-over from other donors' samples. The sample taken for sequencing was naive CXCR3- CD8+ T cells from blood. Subset given: CD45RO-CCR7+CD27+CD95- naive CD8+ T cells lacking CXCR3 (TNR3-). This CDR3 reads CATSRDYGTYEQYF.